This T cell receptor beta chain emerged from a study of response to subunit inactivated influenza vaccine. Points on this clonotype: Its antigen is still unknown.

Germline V gene sequence: CDR1 SGHAT, CDR2 FQNNGV. The CDR3 length is 13 residues. V was clipped by 1 base and J by 7 bases, with 7 bases between them. Regarding the study as a whole: There was a suggestion from the authors that each seasonal influenza vaccination recruits few new T cells.

TCRdb re-derived calls from the RT-PCR reads in MiXCR, one entry per CDR3 protein. The sample holds approximately 530,000 distinct CDR3 sequences, under 15% seen once. The genes are TRBV11-2 and TRBJ2-2; tentative D call: TRBD2 (5 bases). This receptor was taken from a man in his fifties who received an inactivated influenza vaccine. The material sequenced was PBMCs from blood, taken 45 days after vaccination. This CDR3 is CASSLAGIGELFF. CDR3 sequence (DNA): TGTGCCAGCAGCTTAGCCGGGATCGGGGAGCTGTTTTTT.